These T cell receptor beta chains were read from a single sample in a study of T cell responses to AZD1222 COVID-19 vaccine. TCRdb's copy holds only in-frame clones and misses some; the assay was immunoSEQ multiplex PCR. The table includes 150,000 or so clones, roughly 90% detected once. The source was peripheral blood, collected on day 0 of AZD1222 vaccination. The receptors originated from an adult in good health. The CDR3 runs from the conserved cysteine through the conserved F or W.

v_call: TRBV15; j_call: TRBJ2-3; cdr3_aa: CATSTPQGSTDTQYF
v_call: TRBV2; j_call: TRBJ2-7; cdr3_aa: CASNVVTHEQYF
v_call: TRBV5-1; j_call: TRBJ1-1; cdr3_aa: CASSLGPQGTMNTEAFF
v_call: TRBV2; j_call: TRBJ1-2; cdr3_aa: CASNPNYGYTF
v_call: TRBV28; j_call: TRBJ2-2; cdr3_aa: CASSLPSYGGRASGELFF
v_call: TRBV7-2; j_call: TRBJ2-5; cdr3_aa: CASSLSLAGVETQYF
v_call: TRBV3-1/TRBV3-2; j_call: TRBJ1-4; cdr3_aa: CASSQLGTVEEKLFF
v_call: TRBV9; j_call: TRBJ1-6; cdr3_aa: CASSVLGEGNSPLHF
v_call: TRBV5-1; j_call: TRBJ2-7; cdr3_aa: CASSSLSRAASYEQYF
v_call: TRBV19; j_call: TRBJ1-2; cdr3_aa: CASTRPGGPYGYTF
v_call: TRBV5-6; j_call: TRBJ2-5; cdr3_aa: CASSVRTGLRRDF
v_call: TRBV20-1; j_call: TRBJ2-7; cdr3_aa: CSASPSTPKSHEQYF
v_call: TRBV6-5; j_call: TRBJ1-5; cdr3_aa: CASSLGTGGEPQHF
v_call: TRBV10-3; j_call: TRBJ1-1; cdr3_aa: CAIGGGLVTEAFF
v_call: TRBV12-3/TRBV12-4; j_call: TRBJ1-4; cdr3_aa: CASERTGGSKLFF
v_call: TRBV5-5; j_call: TRBJ1-3; cdr3_aa: CASSAWTGGNTIYF
v_call: TRBV19; j_call: TRBJ1-1; cdr3_aa: CASSIARDTEAFF
v_call: TRBV7-2; j_call: TRBJ1-1; cdr3_aa: CASSLAVRAEAFF
v_call: TRBV11-2; j_call: TRBJ2-7; cdr3_aa: CASSRTGPSTYEQYF
v_call: TRBV7-9; j_call: TRBJ2-6; cdr3_aa: CASSARTASSGANVLTF
v_call: TRBV7-9; j_call: TRBJ2-2; cdr3_aa: CASSHPTGTLNTGELFF
v_call: TRBV9; j_call: TRBJ1-1; cdr3_aa: CASSVEEQGNTEAFF
v_call: TRBV28; j_call: TRBJ2-5; cdr3_aa: CASRTGGETQYF
v_call: TRBV11-2; j_call: TRBJ2-2; cdr3_aa: CASSPPGSVNTGELFF
v_call: TRBV5-1; j_call: TRBJ1-5; cdr3_aa: CASSFSSKDQPQHF
v_call: TRBV28; j_call: TRBJ2-2; cdr3_aa: CASSRSDTGELFF
v_call: TRBV5-4; j_call: TRBJ2-7; cdr3_aa: CASSLGTPSDEQYF
v_call: TRBV10-1; j_call: TRBJ2-3; cdr3_aa: CASSEPGLAGGTDTQYF
v_call: TRBV18; j_call: TRBJ1-5; cdr3_aa: CASSDGPGMFNQPQHF
v_call: TRBV7-9; j_call: TRBJ2-7; cdr3_aa: CASSAGTARTYEQYF
v_call: TRBV2; j_call: TRBJ2-1; cdr3_aa: CASSVDMRSPQRGTYNEQFF
v_call: TRBV9; j_call: TRBJ1-4; cdr3_aa: CASSVGPDEKLFF
v_call: TRBV27; j_call: TRBJ1-5; cdr3_aa: CASSTQGLGNQPQHF
v_call: TRBV7-3; j_call: TRBJ2-2; cdr3_aa: CASSPHNRGTGELFF
v_call: TRBV7-2; j_call: TRBJ2-3; cdr3_aa: CASSFGTSGGLGTDTQYF
v_call: TRBV7-2; j_call: TRBJ1-1; cdr3_aa: CASSLERTGHTEAFF
v_call: TRBV10-2; j_call: TRBJ2-2; cdr3_aa: CASSESLGVTGELFF
v_call: TRBV28; j_call: TRBJ2-1; cdr3_aa: CASRDSGVNEQFF
v_call: TRBV3-1/TRBV3-2; j_call: TRBJ1-5; cdr3_aa: CASSQGIGMGQPQHF
v_call: TRBV6-2/TRBV6-3; j_call: TRBJ2-5; cdr3_aa: CASSSGGMVQETQYF
v_call: TRBV19; j_call: TRBJ1-4; cdr3_aa: CASSKNRDSQNEKLFF
v_call: TRBV3-1/TRBV3-2; j_call: TRBJ1-2; cdr3_aa: CASSQGQRSYGYTF
v_call: TRBV18; j_call: TRBJ1-6; cdr3_aa: CASSPPGSGGKNSPLHF
v_call: TRBV27; j_call: TRBJ2-7; cdr3_aa: CASSFGQGFEQYF
v_call: TRBV19; j_call: TRBJ1-5; cdr3_aa: CASSLGQGGNQPQHF
v_call: TRBV29-1; j_call: TRBJ1-1; cdr3_aa: CSARTGGTEAFF
v_call: TRBV24-1; j_call: TRBJ2-2; cdr3_aa: CATSDYGTAPSTNTGELFF
v_call: TRBV28; j_call: TRBJ2-1; cdr3_aa: CASSRSGGGNEQFF
v_call: TRBV7-3; j_call: TRBJ1-1; cdr3_aa: CASSLTGQGEAFF
v_call: TRBV7-9; j_call: TRBJ2-7; cdr3_aa: CASSFVGQYEQYF
v_call: TRBV6-2/TRBV6-3; j_call: TRBJ1-5; cdr3_aa: CASSSGTGRPPQHF
v_call: TRBV6-5; j_call: TRBJ2-7; cdr3_aa: CASSSPGTLVYEQYF